This TCR beta chain emerged from a study of blood T cell repertoires in COVID-19. Trimming pared 4 bases from V and 6 bases from J, leaving 14 bases between. Germline V gene lookup returns CDR1 LGHDT and CDR2 YNNKEL (reference sequence). The CDR3 is 14 amino acids. As processed by the authors: Nucleated cell number was recorded as an estimate derived from reference gene primer amplification. Sequencing used immunoSEQ multiplex PCR; TCRdb keeps in-frame clones, though not all of them. The DNA gave D and trimming, while V, J and clone size come from that table. Counted here are around 190,000 clones, approximately 81% occurring once; the ten biggest clones make up about 5%.

The sample was peripheral blood. This clonotype was obtained from a woman of 80 years or more with acute or convalescent COVID-19. J is TRBJ2-3 and V is TRBV3-1 (or the pseudogene TRBV3-2); no firm D call. DNA of the CDR3: TGTGCCAGCAGCCTAAATCATGCCGGGGATACGCAGTATTTT. Protein: CASSLNHAGDTQYF.